A selection of T cell receptor beta chains follows, all from one sample in a study of regulatory T cells in long-lasting Graves disease. A single record per CDR3 protein comes from TCRdb applying MiXCR to the multiplex PCR reads. The sample shows about 460,000 distinct CDR3 sequences, approximately 23% of them seen only once. The sequencing here drew on peripheral blood mononuclear cells (PBMCs), taken when the disease was refractory, from a patient treated with antithyroid drugs. These receptors came from a female donor with Graves disease. Both conserved end residues are part of each CDR3. Each record gives: V gene, D gene, CDR3 length, J gene, clone size, CDR3 protein, CDR3 DNA. A D gene is named only where the DNA matches it firmly. Expanded clones get a size class; other rows say once, few or many, or leave the size out.

>TRBV27|NA|12|TRBJ1-1|many
CASSSAGQTAFF
TGTGCCAGCAGTTCGGCCGGACAGACAGCTTTCTTT
>TRBV12-3/TRBV12-4|TRBD1|14|TRBJ1-2|many
CASSFGQGANGYTF
TGTGCCAGCAGTTTCGGACAGGGGGCAAATGGCTACACCTTC
>TRBV7-2|NA|11|TRBJ2-7|many
CASSLGPEQYF
TGTGCCAGCAGCTTGGGACCAGAGCAGTACTTC
>TRBV12-3/TRBV12-4|NA|11|TRBJ1-2|many
CASRLFYGYTF
TGTGCCAGCAGGCTATTTTATGGCTACACCTTC
>TRBV19|TRBD1|16|TRBJ2-7|NA
CASSLLGQGAIMEQYF
TGTGCCAGTAGTCTCCTAGGACAGGGGGCGATAATGGAGCAGTACTTC
>TRBV27|NA|14|TRBJ2-5|many
CASSPRTGVETQYF
TGTGCCAGCAGTCCAAGGACCGGGGTGGAGACCCAGTACTTC
>TRBV6-1|NA|15|TRBJ2-7|many
CASRLNVRGPYEQYF
TGTGCCAGCAGGTTAAATGTCAGGGGCCCCTACGAGCAGTACTTC
>TRBV19|NA|13|TRBJ1-5|few
CASSMAENQPQHF
TGTGCCAGTAGTATGGCGGAGAATCAGCCCCAGCATTTT
>TRBV30|TRBD1|14|TRBJ2-7|few
CAWSVEDRGYEQYF
TGTGCCTGGAGTGTAGAAGACAGGGGCTACGAGCAGTACTTC
>TRBV7-2|TRBD2|15|TRBJ2-7|NA
CASSKRTSGSHEQYF
TGTGCCAGCAGCAAGCGGACTAGCGGGAGTCACGAGCAGTACTTC
>TRBV7-9|NA|17|TRBJ1-2|NA
CASSLQWPHLNSGGYTF
TGTGCCAGCAGCTTGCAATGGCCTCACCTCAATAGCGGGGGCTACACCTTC
>TRBV20-1|NA|15|TRBJ2-5|NA
CSGVASGQFPETQYF
TGCAGTGGAGTGGCTAGCGGACAGTTTCCAGAGACCCAGTACTTC
>TRBV29-1|TRBD2|12|TRBJ2-7|NA
CSVLAGADEQYF
TGCAGCGTACTTGCGGGAGCAGACGAGCAGTACTTC
>TRBV4-3|TRBD2|14|TRBJ2-7|few
CASSQSSSGYEQYF
TGCGCCAGCAGCCAAAGCTCTAGCGGCTACGAGCAGTACTTC
>TRBV28|TRBD1|14|TRBJ1-1|many
CASSLGDRGFEAFF
TGTGCCAGCAGTTTGGGGGACAGGGGGTTTGAAGCTTTCTTT
>TRBV4-1|NA|13|TRBJ1-1|NA
CASSQEQEDEAFF
TGCGCCAGCAGCCAAGAGCAGGAAGATGAAGCTTTCTTT
>TRBV20-1|NA|16|TRBJ2-5|NA
CSARRGGSKYQETQYF
TGCAGTGCTAGAAGGGGAGGCTCCAAGTACCAAGAGACCCAGTACTTC
>TRBV12-3/TRBV12-4|TRBD2|17|TRBJ2-2|many
CASRLLAGEPNTGELFF
TGTGCCAGCAGACTACTAGCGGGGGAACCGAACACCGGGGAGCTGTTTTTT
>TRBV7-3|TRBD2|14|TRBJ2-7|few
CASSRAGGGNEQYF
TGTGCCAGCAGCAGGGCGGGCGGGGGTAACGAGCAGTACTTC
>TRBV7-3|NA|14|TRBJ2-1|NA
CASSLGGTYNEQFF
TGTGCCAGCAGCTTAGGTGGGACCTACAATGAGCAGTTCTTC
>TRBV6-2/TRBV6-3|NA|14|TRBJ2-5|many
CASSYSGRQETQYF
TGTGCCAGCAGTTACTCAGGGAGGCAAGAGACCCAGTACTTC
>TRBV5-6|NA|12|TRBJ1-1|NA
CASSIRGWKAFF
TGTGCCAGCAGCATAAGAGGCTGGAAAGCTTTCTTT
>TRBV12-5|NA|17|TRBJ2-6|few
CASGLIPGGLGANVLTF
TGTGCTAGTGGTCTGATACCCGGGGGCCTCGGGGCCAACGTCCTGACTTTC
>TRBV30|NA|14|TRBJ1-1|NA
CAWSMRGRETEAFF
TGTGCCTGGAGTATGCGGGGGAGGGAAACTGAAGCTTTCTTT